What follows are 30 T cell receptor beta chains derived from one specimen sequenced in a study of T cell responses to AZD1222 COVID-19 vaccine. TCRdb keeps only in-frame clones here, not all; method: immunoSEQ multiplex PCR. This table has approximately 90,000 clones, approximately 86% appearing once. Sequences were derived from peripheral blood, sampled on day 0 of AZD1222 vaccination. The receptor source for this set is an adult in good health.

CDR3 sequence: CASSLGTGLAYGYTF. The DNA for the CDR3 is TGTGCCAGCAGCTTAGGGACAGGGCTGGCCTATGGCTACACCTTC. The chain employs TRBV7-9 and TRBJ1-2; TRBD1 agrees at 8 bases. The CDR3 consists of 15 residues. Germline V CDR1 and CDR2: SEHNR, FQNEAQ (reference sequence). The V segment lost 1 base and the J segment 4 bases; nucleotides outside the gene matches: 5.

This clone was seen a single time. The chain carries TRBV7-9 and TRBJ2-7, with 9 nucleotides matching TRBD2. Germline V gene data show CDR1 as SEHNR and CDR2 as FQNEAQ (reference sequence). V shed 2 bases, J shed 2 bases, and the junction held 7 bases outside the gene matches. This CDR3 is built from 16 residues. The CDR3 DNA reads TGTGCCAGCAGCTTATGGGGCGGGAGGGAAACCTACGAGCAGTACTTC. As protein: CASSLWGGRETYEQYF.

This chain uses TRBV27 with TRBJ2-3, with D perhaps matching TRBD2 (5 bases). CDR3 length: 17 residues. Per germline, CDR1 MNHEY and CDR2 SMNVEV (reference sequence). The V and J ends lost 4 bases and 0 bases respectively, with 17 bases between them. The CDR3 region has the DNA TGTGCCAGCAGTTCCCTCACCGGTGGCGGGAGCACAGATACGCAGTATTTT. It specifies CASSSLTGGGSTDTQYF.

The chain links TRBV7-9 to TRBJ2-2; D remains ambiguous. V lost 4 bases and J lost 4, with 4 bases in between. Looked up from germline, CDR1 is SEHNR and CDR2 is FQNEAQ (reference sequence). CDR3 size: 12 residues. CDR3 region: CASSYGTGELFF. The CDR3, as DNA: TGTGCCAGCAGCTACGGCACCGGGGAGCTGTTTTTT. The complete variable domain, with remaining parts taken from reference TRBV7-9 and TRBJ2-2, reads DTGVSQNPRHKITKRGQNVTFRCDPISEHNRLYWYRQTLGQGPEFLTYFQNEAQLEKSRLLSDRFSAERPKGSFSTLEIQRTEQGDSAMYLCASSYGTGELFFGEGSRLTVL.

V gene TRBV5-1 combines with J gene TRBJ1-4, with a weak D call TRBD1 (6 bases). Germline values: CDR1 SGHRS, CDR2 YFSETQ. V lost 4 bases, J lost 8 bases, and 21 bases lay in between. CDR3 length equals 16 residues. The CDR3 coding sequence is TGCGCCAGCAGCCTCCATCGGGACGTAGGGGGAGAAAAACTGTTTTTT. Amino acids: CASSLHRDVGGEKLFF.

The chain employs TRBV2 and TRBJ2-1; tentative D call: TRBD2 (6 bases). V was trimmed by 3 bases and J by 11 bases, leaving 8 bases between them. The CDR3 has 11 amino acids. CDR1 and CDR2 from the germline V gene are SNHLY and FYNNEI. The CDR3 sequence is CASSEGGKQFF. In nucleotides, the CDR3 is TGTGCCAGCAGTGAGGGCGGGAAGCAGTTCTTC. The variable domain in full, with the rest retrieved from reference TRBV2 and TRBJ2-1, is EPEVTQTPSHQVTQMGQEVILRCVPISNHLYFYWYRQILGQKVEFLVSFYNNEISEKSEIFDDQFSVERPDGSNFTLKIRSTKLEDSAMYFCASSEGGKQFFGPGTRLTVL.

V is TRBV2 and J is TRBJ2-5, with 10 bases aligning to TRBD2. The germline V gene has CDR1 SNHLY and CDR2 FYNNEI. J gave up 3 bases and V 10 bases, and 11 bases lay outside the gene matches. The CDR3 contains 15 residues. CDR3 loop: CATDPSGRREETQYF. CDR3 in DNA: TGTGCCACCGACCCTAGCGGGAGACGGGAAGAGACCCAGTACTTC.

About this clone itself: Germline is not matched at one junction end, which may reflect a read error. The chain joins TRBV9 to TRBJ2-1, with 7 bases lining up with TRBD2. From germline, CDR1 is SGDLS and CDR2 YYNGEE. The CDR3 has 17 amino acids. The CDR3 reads CASSVDLNSGSSNEQFF. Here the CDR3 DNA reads TGTGCCAGCAGCGTAGACCTGAATAGCGGGTCCTCCAATGAGCAGTTCTTC.

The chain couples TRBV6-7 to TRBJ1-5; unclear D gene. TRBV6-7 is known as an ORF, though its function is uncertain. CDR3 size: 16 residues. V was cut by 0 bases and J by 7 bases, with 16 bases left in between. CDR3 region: CASSYSLRVRYQPQHF. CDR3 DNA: TGTGCCAGCAGTTACTCGCTCCGGGTAAGATACCAGCCCCAGCATTTT.

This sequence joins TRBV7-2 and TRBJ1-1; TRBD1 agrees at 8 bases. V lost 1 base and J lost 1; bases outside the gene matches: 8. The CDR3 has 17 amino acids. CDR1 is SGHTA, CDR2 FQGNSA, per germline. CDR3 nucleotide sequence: TGTGCCAGCAGCTTAGAGGGGGCCGGGACAGGGAACACTGAAGCTTTCTTT. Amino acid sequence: CASSLEGAGTGNTEAFF.

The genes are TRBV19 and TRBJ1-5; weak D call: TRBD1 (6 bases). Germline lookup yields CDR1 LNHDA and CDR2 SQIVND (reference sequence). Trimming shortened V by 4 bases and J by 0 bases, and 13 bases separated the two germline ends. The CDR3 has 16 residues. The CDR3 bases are TGTGCCAGTAGTAGAGGACAGCCTAATAGCAATCAGCCCCAGCATTTT. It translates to CASSRGQPNSNQPQHF.

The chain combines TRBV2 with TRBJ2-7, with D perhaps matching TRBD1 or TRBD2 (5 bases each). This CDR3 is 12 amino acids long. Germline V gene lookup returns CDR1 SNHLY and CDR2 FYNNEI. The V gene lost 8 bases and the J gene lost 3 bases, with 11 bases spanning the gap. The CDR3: CASSRGGYEQYF. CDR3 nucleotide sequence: TGTGCCAGCTCCCGTGGGGGCTACGAGCAGTACTTC.

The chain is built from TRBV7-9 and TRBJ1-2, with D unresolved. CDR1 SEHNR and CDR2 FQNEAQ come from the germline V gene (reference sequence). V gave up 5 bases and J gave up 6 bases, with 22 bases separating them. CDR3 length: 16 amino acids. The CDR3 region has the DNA TGTGCCAGCAGCCCCCCCGTACAGCAGTCAGCTGATGGCTACACCTTC. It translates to CASSPPVQQSADGYTF.

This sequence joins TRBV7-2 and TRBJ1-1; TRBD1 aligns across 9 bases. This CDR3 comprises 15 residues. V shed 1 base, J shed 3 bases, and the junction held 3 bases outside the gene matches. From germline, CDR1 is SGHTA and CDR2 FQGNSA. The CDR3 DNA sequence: TGTGCCAGCAGCTTAGTGGGACAGGGAGACACTGAAGCTTTCTTT. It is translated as CASSLVGQGDTEAFF.

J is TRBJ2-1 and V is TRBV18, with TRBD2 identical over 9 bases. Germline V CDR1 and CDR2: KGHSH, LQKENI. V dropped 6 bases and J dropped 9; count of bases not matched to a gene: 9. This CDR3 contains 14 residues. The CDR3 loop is CASSPGTSSVEQFF. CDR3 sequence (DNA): TGTGCCAGCTCCCCCGGGACTAGCTCCGTTGAGCAGTTCTTC. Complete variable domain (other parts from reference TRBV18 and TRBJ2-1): NAGVMQNPRHLVRRRGQEARLRCSPMKGHSHVYWYRQLPEEGLKFMVYLQKENIIDESGMPKERFSAEFPKEGPSILRIQQVVRGDSAAYFCASSPGTSSVEQFFGPGTRLTVL.

The CDR3 loop reads CASSEGTPFSGANVLTF. As DNA, the CDR3 is TGTGCCAGCAGTGAAGGGACGCCATTCTCTGGGGCCAACGTCCTGACTTTC. The chain joins TRBV9 to TRBJ2-6; either TRBD1 or TRBD2 may fit D (5 bases each). V was trimmed by 5 bases and J by 0 bases, leaving 15 bases between them. The CDR3 totals 17 residues. Germline V gene data show CDR1 as SGDLS and CDR2 as YYNGEE.

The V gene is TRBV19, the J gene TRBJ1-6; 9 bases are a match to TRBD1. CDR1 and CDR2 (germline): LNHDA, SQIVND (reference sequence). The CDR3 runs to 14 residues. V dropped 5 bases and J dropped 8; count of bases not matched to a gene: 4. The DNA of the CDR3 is TGTGCCAGTAGTGCGGACAGGGGAGATTCACCCCTCCACTTT. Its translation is CASSADRGDSPLHF.

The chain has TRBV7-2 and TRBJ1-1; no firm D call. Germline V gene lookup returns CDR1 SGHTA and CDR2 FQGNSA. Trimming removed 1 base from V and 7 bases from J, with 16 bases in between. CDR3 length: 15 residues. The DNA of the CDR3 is TGTGCCAGCAGCTTAGATGGGCCGAGGTCCCTTGAAGCTTTCTTT. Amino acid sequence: CASSLDGPRSLEAFF.

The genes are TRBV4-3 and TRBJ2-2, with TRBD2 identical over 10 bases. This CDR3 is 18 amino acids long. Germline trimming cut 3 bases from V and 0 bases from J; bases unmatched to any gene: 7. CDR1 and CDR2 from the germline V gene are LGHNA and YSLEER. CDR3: CASSQVAGGHANTGELFF. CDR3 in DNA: TGCGCCAGCAGCCAGGTAGCGGGAGGTCATGCGAACACCGGGGAGCTGTTTTTT.

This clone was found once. This chain's CDR3 is CSVVSLVWRSSYEQYF. CDR3 nucleotide sequence: TGCAGCGTTGTAAGTCTCGTTTGGAGGAGCTCCTACGAGCAGTACTTC. This chain uses TRBV29-1 with TRBJ2-7; TRBD2 might be the D (5 bases). The CDR3 is made up of 16 amino acids. CDR1 is SQVTM and CDR2 is ANQGSEA in the germline V gene. V lost 4 bases to trimming and J lost 0 bases, with 19 bases between them.

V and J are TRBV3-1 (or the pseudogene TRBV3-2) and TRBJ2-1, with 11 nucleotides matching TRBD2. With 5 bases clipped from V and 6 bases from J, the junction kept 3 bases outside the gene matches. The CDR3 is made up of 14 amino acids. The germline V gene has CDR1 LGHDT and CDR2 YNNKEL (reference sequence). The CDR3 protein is CASSTGLAANEQFF. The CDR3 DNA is TGTGCCAGCAGCACGGGACTAGCGGCCAATGAGCAGTTCTTC.

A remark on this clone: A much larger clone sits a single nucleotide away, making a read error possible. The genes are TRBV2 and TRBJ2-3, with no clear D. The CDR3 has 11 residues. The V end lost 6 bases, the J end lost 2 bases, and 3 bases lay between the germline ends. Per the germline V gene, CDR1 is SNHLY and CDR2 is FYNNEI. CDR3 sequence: CASSPTDTQYF. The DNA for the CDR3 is TGTGCCAGCAGCCCCACAGATACGCAGTATTTT.

CDR3 bases: TGTGCCAGCAGGAATCCCTGGTCGGACAATGAGCAGTTCTTC. This encodes CASRNPWSDNEQFF. The V gene is TRBV7-2, the J gene TRBJ2-1, with D uncertain. Germline V CDR1 and CDR2: SGHTA, FQGNSA. The CDR3 covers 14 residues. The V end was cut by 6 bases, the J end by 5 bases, with 14 bases between.

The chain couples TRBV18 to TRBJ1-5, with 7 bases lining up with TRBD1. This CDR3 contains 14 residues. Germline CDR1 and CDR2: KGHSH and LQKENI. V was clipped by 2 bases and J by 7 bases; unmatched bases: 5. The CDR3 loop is CASSPSGQHQPQHF. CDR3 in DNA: TGTGCCAGCTCACCATCGGGACAGCACCAGCCCCAGCATTTT.

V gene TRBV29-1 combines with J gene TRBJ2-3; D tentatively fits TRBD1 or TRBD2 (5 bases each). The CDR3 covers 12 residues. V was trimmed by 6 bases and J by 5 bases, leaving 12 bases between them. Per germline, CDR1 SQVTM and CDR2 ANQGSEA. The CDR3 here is CSVGTSEDTQYF. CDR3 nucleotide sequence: TGCAGCGTCGGGACGAGCGAAGATACGCAGTATTTT.

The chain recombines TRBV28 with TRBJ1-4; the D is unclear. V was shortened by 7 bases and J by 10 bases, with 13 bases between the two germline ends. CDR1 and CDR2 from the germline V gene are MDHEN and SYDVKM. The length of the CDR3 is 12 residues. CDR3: CASNPGVGKLFF. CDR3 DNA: TGTGCCAGCAATCCCGGGGTGGGAAAACTGTTTTTT. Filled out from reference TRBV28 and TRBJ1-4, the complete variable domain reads DVKVTQSSRYLVKRTGEKVFLECVQDMDHENMFWYRQDPGLGLRLIYFSYDVKMKEKGDIPEGYSVSREKKERFSLILESASTNQTSMYLCASNPGVGKLFFGSGTQLSVL.

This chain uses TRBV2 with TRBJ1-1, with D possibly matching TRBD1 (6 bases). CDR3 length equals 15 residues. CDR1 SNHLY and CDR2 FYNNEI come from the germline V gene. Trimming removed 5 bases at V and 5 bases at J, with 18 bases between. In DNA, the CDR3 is TGTGCCAGCAGTCCCCCCCAGGGAAGGGGGACTGAAGCTTTCTTT. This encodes CASSPPQGRGTEAFF.

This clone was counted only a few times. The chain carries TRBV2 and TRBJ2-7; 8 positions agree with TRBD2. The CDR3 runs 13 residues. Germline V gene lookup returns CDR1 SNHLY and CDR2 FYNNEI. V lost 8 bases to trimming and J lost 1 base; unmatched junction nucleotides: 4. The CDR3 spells CASQTGGSYEQYF. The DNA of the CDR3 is TGTGCCAGCCAGACGGGAGGGTCCTACGAGCAGTACTTC.

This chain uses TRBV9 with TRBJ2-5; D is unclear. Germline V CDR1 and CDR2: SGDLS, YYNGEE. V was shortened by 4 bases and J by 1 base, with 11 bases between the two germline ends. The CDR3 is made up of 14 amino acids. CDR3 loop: CASSPGSIQETQYF. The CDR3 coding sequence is TGTGCCAGCAGCCCCGGGTCGATCCAAGAGACCCAGTACTTC.

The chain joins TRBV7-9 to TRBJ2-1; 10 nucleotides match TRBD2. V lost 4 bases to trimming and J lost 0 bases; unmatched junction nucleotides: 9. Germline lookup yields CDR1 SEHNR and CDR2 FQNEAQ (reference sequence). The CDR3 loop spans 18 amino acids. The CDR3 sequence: CASSSSGRAGGSYNEQFF. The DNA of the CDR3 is TGTGCCAGCAGCTCAAGCGGGAGGGCCGGTGGCTCCTACAATGAGCAGTTCTTC.